The entry below describes one TCR beta chain. The target antigen is unknown. This entry comes from a study of monozygotic twins with inflammatory bowel disease. Findings and caveats of the study: IBD patients shared fewer clonotypes with other individuals than healthy twins, especially patients with disease activity signs.

The V gene's germline CDR1 is SGHTA and CDR2 FQGNSA. CDR3 length equals 15 residues. TCRdb reworked the 5' RACE reads into one entry per CDR3 protein, no DNA. The table lists under 130,000 distinct CDR3 sequences. Sequencing input: blood. The V gene is TRBV7-2, the J gene TRBJ2-7; as DNA is missing, the TRBD1 call by TCRdb cannot be tested. The receptor was isolated from a human donor with ulcerative colitis or Crohn's disease, or a healthy co-twin of an affected twin (not recorded which). This CDR3 reads CASSLHRGEGYEQYF.